The source of this T cell receptor beta chain is a study of blood T cells in healthy people across ages. Germline values: CDR1 MNHEY, CDR2 SVGEGT. The CDR3 runs to 15 residues. Alongside a J-beta primer mix, a sample-barcoded 5' primer served in a second PCR lasting roughly 6 to 11 cycles. TCRdb fed the 5' RACE reads into MiXCR, producing one record per CDR3 protein. This table holds hundreds of thousands of distinct CDR3 sequences, approximately 50% found once. Findings and caveats of the study: The study found more naive CD4+ cells and higher diversity in long-lived than aged donors.

A word on this clonotype: What it binds is not known.

The specimen was blood. The chain couples TRBV6-2 or TRBV6-3 to TRBJ2-4; the match to TRBD2 covers 7 bases. TRBJ2-7 explains the end of the DNA better; the J call may be wrong. The sequence was obtained from a man aged 60-69 years in good health. The CDR3 nucleotides read TGTGCCAGCAGCTCCCCATCGGCTAGCGGATACGAGCAGTACTTC. It codes for CASSSPSASGYEQYF.